A single sample gave rise to the 31 T cell receptor beta chains below, sequenced in a study of control samples from healthy donors and cancer patients. TCRdb's table, derived via immunoSEQ multiplex PCR, lists solely in-frame clones and lacks some. This table has 65,000 to 95,000 clones, approximately 90% appearing once. What was sequenced was blood. The origin of the receptors is a man aged 50 or older in good health.

This chain uses TRBV4-2 with TRBJ1-5; 10 bases agree with TRBD1. Germline V gene data show CDR1 as LGHNA and CDR2 as YNFKEQ. This CDR3 spans 19 amino acids. V was pared by 0 bases and J by 4 bases, with 12 bases of the junction left unmatched. The chain's CDR3 is CASSQDRPGTGVRNQPQHF. CDR3 DNA: TGTGCCAGCAGCCAAGATAGGCCCGGGACAGGGGTGCGAAATCAGCCCCAGCATTTT.

This chain joins TRBV18 and TRBJ2-1, with TRBD2 matching 15 bases. The CDR3 is 20 amino acids. V gave up 3 bases and J gave up 2 bases; unmatched junction bases: 11. Germline CDR1 is KGHSH and CDR2 is LQKENI. This chain's CDR3 is CASSPSGTSGGRGTYNEQFF. The CDR3 DNA follows: TGTGCCAGCTCACCCTCCGGGACTAGCGGGGGGCGGGGGACCTACAATGAGCAGTTCTTC.

This clone was detected a few times. The chain combines TRBV6-4 with TRBJ1-2; perhaps TRBD1 as D (6 bases). The CDR3 loop spans 11 amino acids. V gave up 7 bases and J gave up 4 bases, with 7 bases separating them. CDR1 and CDR2 from the germline V gene are MRHNA and SNTAGT. CDR3 protein: CASIGGYGYTF. CDR3 sequence (DNA): TGTGCCAGCATAGGGGGCTATGGCTACACCTTC.

The CDR3 DNA is TGTGCCAGCAGTTTAACAGGCCTTAATTCACCCCTCCACTTT. Translated: CASSLTGLNSPLHF. The V gene is TRBV27, the J gene TRBJ1-6, with D maybe TRBD1 (5 bases). The V gene's germline CDR1 is MNHEY and CDR2 SMNVEV (reference sequence). V dropped 2 bases and J dropped 6 bases, with 8 bases sitting between them. CDR3 length equals 14 residues.

The V gene is TRBV10-1, the J gene TRBJ1-5; TRBD1 agrees at 7 bases. Losses at the gene ends were 2 bases for V and 7 bases for J; bases not matched to a gene: 5. Germline CDR1 is WNHNN and CDR2 is SYGVQD (reference sequence). This CDR3 spans 14 amino acids. The CDR3 region has the DNA TGCGCCAGCAGTGAGGACAGGGTGGGACAGCCCCAGCATTTT. Protein product: CASSEDRVGQPQHF.

The J gene is TRBJ2-7, the V gene TRBV5-1, with TRBD2 identical over 8 bases. The trim removed 4 bases at V and 1 base at J, leaving 4 bases unmatched. Germline lookup yields CDR1 SGHRS and CDR2 YFSETQ. The CDR3 sequence is 14 residues long. The CDR3 DNA reads TGCGCCAGCAGCCTCGCGGGGGGATCCTACGAGCAGTACTTC. Protein sequence: CASSLAGGSYEQYF.

The chain employs TRBV11-1 and TRBJ1-2; no definite D call. The CDR3 is made up of 15 amino acids. Germline assignment: CDR1 SGHAT and CDR2 FQDESV (reference sequence). V lost 1 base to trimming and J lost 0 bases, with 9 bases between them. CDR3 bases: TGTGCCAGCAGCTTAGATTACGCTTCTAACTATGGCTACACCTTC. Amino acids: CASSLDYASNYGYTF.

The V call is TRBV7-2, the J call TRBJ2-7, with TRBD2 identical over 9 bases. The CDR3 is 15 residues long. Trimming took 4 bases from V and 0 from J; bases not matched to a gene: 4. The V gene's germline CDR1 is SGHTA and CDR2 FQGNSA. CDR3 loop: CASSSAGGSSYEQYF. The CDR3 region has the DNA TGTGCCAGCAGCTCCGCGGGGGGGAGCTCCTACGAGCAGTACTTC.

The chain employs TRBV3-1 (or the pseudogene TRBV3-2) and TRBJ2-1; maybe TRBD2 (5 bases). Germline lookup yields CDR1 LGHDT and CDR2 YNNKEL (reference sequence). V was pared by 4 bases and J by 7 bases, with 17 bases between. The CDR3 spans 15 residues. The CDR3: CASSLNWVGGNEQFF. The CDR3 region has the DNA TGTGCCAGCAGCCTCAATTGGGTCGGAGGTAATGAGCAGTTCTTC.

CDR3 nucleotides: TGTGCCAGTAGTATACAGGGTTATGGCTACACCTTC. This codes for CASSIQGYGYTF. J is TRBJ1-2 and V is TRBV19; maybe TRBD1 (5 bases). Trimming pared 2 bases from V and 5 bases from J, leaving 6 bases between. Per germline, CDR1 LNHDA and CDR2 SQIVND (reference sequence). There are 12 residues in the CDR3.

V and J are TRBV2 and TRBJ1-2; TRBD1 might be the D (5 bases). The CDR3 is 12 amino acids. Germline V gives CDR1 SNHLY, CDR2 FYNNEI. The V end lost 7 bases, the J end lost 5 bases, and 11 bases lay between the germline ends. CDR3 region: CASTRASYGYTF. The CDR3, as DNA: TGTGCCAGCACCAGGGCTTCGTATGGCTACACCTTC.

The V call is TRBV5-1, the J call TRBJ2-1; 9 positions agree with TRBD2. Germline assignment: CDR1 SGHRS and CDR2 YFSETQ. The CDR3 extends over 15 amino acids. Losses at the gene ends were 2 bases for V and 4 bases for J; bases not matched to a gene: 4. CDR3 region: CASSFSGGEYNEQFF. DNA for the CDR3: TGCGCCAGCAGCTTTAGCGGGGGAGAGTACAATGAGCAGTTCTTC.

The chain recombines TRBV3-1 (or the pseudogene TRBV3-2) with TRBJ2-3; 10 bases are a match to TRBD2. The ends lost 2 bases at V and 1 base at J; junction bases unmatched: 6. Germline CDR1 LGHDT, CDR2 YNNKEL (reference sequence). This CDR3 has 17 residues. The CDR3 here is CASSQSGGAYRTDTQYF. The DNA for the CDR3 is TGTGCCAGCAGCCAAAGCGGGGGGGCTTATCGCACAGATACGCAGTATTTT.

The V gene is TRBV5-6, the J gene TRBJ1-4; D possibly corresponds to TRBD1 (6 bases). Per the germline V gene, CDR1 is SGHDT and CDR2 is YYEEEE. V was pared by 2 bases and J by 7 bases, with 15 bases between. The length of the CDR3 is 15 residues. In DNA form, the CDR3 reads TGTGCCAGCAGCTTTCGACAGGACGGCGGTGAAAAACTGTTTTTT. Encoded protein: CASSFRQDGGEKLFF.

CDR3 sequence: CASSGRDLFEKLFF. CDR3 DNA: TGTGCCAGCAGTGGGCGGGATTTATTTGAAAAACTGTTTTTT. The V gene is TRBV7-8, the J gene TRBJ1-4; no firm D call. V was cut by 6 bases and J by 7 bases, with 15 bases left in between. Germline assignment: CDR1 SGHVS and CDR2 FQNEAQ. The CDR3 spans 14 residues.

The chain is built from TRBV13 and TRBJ2-5, with 7 bases aligning to TRBD1. CDR3 length: 17 residues. The junction had 12 bases not matched to a gene; V was cut back by 1 base and J by 4 bases. Germline assignment: CDR1 PRHDT and CDR2 FYEKMQ (reference sequence). The chain's CDR3 is CASSLEGAREYGETQYF. CDR3 coding DNA: TGTGCCAGCAGCTTAGAGGGGGCCAGGGAGTACGGAGAGACCCAGTACTTC.

The rearrangement uses TRBV2 and TRBJ1-1; 8 bases agree with TRBD1. The junction had 11 bases not matched to a gene; V was cut back by 6 bases and J by 8 bases. Germline CDR1 and CDR2: SNHLY and FYNNEI. The CDR3 contains 14 residues. DNA of the CDR3: TGTGCCAGCAGGAAGACTTTCGGACAGGGAGAAGCTTTCTTT. Protein product: CASRKTFGQGEAFF. The entire variable domain, with the rest obtained from reference TRBV2 and TRBJ1-1, is as follows: EPEVTQTPSHQVTQMGQEVILRCVPISNHLYFYWYRQILGQKVEFLVSFYNNEISEKSEIFDDQFSVERPDGSNFTLKIRSTKLEDSAMYFCASRKTFGQGEAFFGQGTRLTVV.

J is TRBJ2-3 and V is TRBV7-6, with TRBD2 identical over 9 bases. CDR1 and CDR2 from the germline V gene are SGHVS and FNYEAQ. Trimming removed 5 bases from V and 2 bases from J; junction bases left unmatched: 8. The CDR3 runs to 16 residues. In nucleotides, the CDR3 is TGTGCCAGCAGCATAAGCGGGGGGTCCCTCACAGATACGCAGTATTTT. Translating gives CASSISGGSLTDTQYF.

The chain carries TRBV9 and TRBJ1-6, with a weak D call TRBD1 (5 bases). Germline-derived CDR1 and CDR2 are SGDLS and YYNGEE. CDR3 length equals 16 residues. The germline V and J ends were trimmed by 3 bases and 6 bases, with 16 bases remaining between them. CDR3 sequence reads: CASSGGSGEANSPLHF. CDR3 bases: TGTGCCAGCAGCGGAGGCTCGGGGGAAGCTAATTCACCCCTCCACTTT.

CDR3 protein: CASSFQGAPLHF. The CDR3, as DNA: TGTGCCAGCAGTTTCCAGGGTGCCCCCCTCCACTTT. This rearrangement joins TRBV6-5 to TRBJ1-6; possible D gene TRBD1, 5 bases. This CDR3 contains 12 residues. V was trimmed by 4 bases and J by 13 bases, leaving 11 bases between them. Germline CDR1 and CDR2: MNHEY and SVGAGI.

The chain recombines TRBV6-1 with TRBJ1-2, with D possibly matching TRBD1 (6 bases). Germline values: CDR1 MNHNS, CDR2 SASEGT. The CDR3 has 14 amino acids. V was trimmed by 3 bases and J by 8 bases, leaving 16 bases between them. This CDR3 reads CASSDEDRRGGYTF. DNA for the CDR3: TGTGCCAGCAGTGATGAGGACAGAAGGGGCGGCTACACCTTC.

The chain uses TRBV25-1 and TRBJ1-4; D is uncertain. Between the trimmed V and J ends, which lost 2 bases and 5 bases, there was a span of 15 bases. The CDR3 consists of 16 residues. Germline CDR1 reads MGHDK; CDR2 reads SYGVNS. This CDR3 is CASSETKFNPNEKLFF. CDR3 nucleotides: TGTGCCAGCAGTGAAACGAAATTCAATCCAAATGAAAAACTGTTTTTT. Combining the CDR3 with reference TRBV25-1 and TRBJ1-4 gives the whole variable domain EADIYQTPRYLVIGTGKKITLECSQTMGHDKMYWYQQDPGMELHLIHYSYGVNSTEKGDLSSESTVSRIRTEHFPLTLESARPSHTSQYLCASSETKFNPNEKLFFGSGTQLSVL.

The chain combines TRBV7-9 with TRBJ1-1; D unclear. Germline CDR1 SEHNR, CDR2 FQNEAQ (reference sequence). Trimming shortened V by 7 bases and J by 1 base, and 10 bases separated the two germline ends. The CDR3 spans 13 residues. As DNA, the CDR3 is TGTGCCAGCACCCGTGAGACGAACACTGAAGCTTTCTTT. It encodes CASTRETNTEAFF. Together with reference TRBV7-9 and TRBJ1-1, the CDR3 gives the full variable domain: DTGVSQNPRHKITKRGQNVTFRCDPISEHNRLYWYRQTLGQGPEFLTYFQNEAQLEKSRLLSDRFSAERPKGSFSTLEIQRTEQGDSAMYLCASTRETNTEAFFGQGTRLTVV.

This chain connects TRBV5-4 to TRBJ1-6; D unclear. In germline, CDR1 is SGHNT, CDR2 YYREEE (reference sequence). The CDR3 contains 15 residues. The ends were cut back, 4 bases at V and 7 bases at J, with 15 bases in the middle. The DNA of the CDR3 is TGTGCCAGCAGCCCGGGAGCCCAAACGAATTCACCCCTCCACTTT. Its translation is CASSPGAQTNSPLHF.

V usage is TRBV18 and J usage is TRBJ1-2; D remains unclear. Germline CDR1 reads KGHSH; CDR2 reads LQKENI. The CDR3 spans 14 residues. V was trimmed by 3 bases and J by 7 bases, leaving 15 bases between them. The CDR3 DNA follows: TGTGCCAGCTCACCTGGCTCCGGTCTTCGTGGCTACACCTTC. It translates to CASSPGSGLRGYTF.

This clone was observed a handful of times. CDR3 protein: CASSLIARDTYNSPLHF. In DNA, the CDR3 is TGTGCCAGCAGCTTAATTGCTCGGGACACCTATAATTCACCCCTCCACTTT. The J gene is TRBJ1-6, the V gene TRBV7-2; D is possibly TRBD1 (6 bases). The V gene lost 2 bases and the J gene lost 2 bases, with 13 bases spanning the gap. CDR1 SGHTA and CDR2 FQGNSA come from the germline V gene. The CDR3 has 17 residues.

The chain is built from TRBV5-1 and TRBJ1-5; D is possibly TRBD1 (5 bases). In germline, CDR1 is SGHRS, CDR2 YFSETQ. The CDR3 runs 14 residues. Trimming left V 2 bases short and J 7 bases short, with 13 bases between. The CDR3 is CASSFGGQGQPQHF. The CDR3 bases are TGCGCCAGCAGCTTCGGGGGTCAAGGCCAGCCCCAGCATTTT.

V gene TRBV5-1 combines with J gene TRBJ1-2; D call uncertain. The CDR3 is 14 residues long. The V gene lost 0 bases and the J gene lost 7 bases, with 13 bases spanning the gap. Germline V gene data show CDR1 as SGHRS and CDR2 as YFSETQ. The CDR3 loop reads CASSLDLQAGGYTF. CDR3 coding DNA: TGCGCCAGCAGCTTGGATCTCCAAGCTGGTGGCTACACCTTC. The full variable domain, completed using reference TRBV5-1 and TRBJ1-2, is KAGVTQTPRYLIKTRGQQVTLSCSPISGHRSVSWYQQTPGQGLQFLFEYFSETQRNKGNFPGRFSGRQFSNSRSEMNVSTLELGDSALYLCASSLDLQAGGYTFGSGTRLTVV.

This chain uses TRBV7-2 with TRBJ2-7, with TRBD1 matching over 9 bases. The germline CDR1 and CDR2 sequences are SGHTA and FQGNSA. This CDR3 is built from 14 residues. V lost 3 bases, J lost 4 bases, and 4 bases stayed unmatched. CDR3: CASSLGTGRYEQYF. The DNA for the CDR3 is TGTGCCAGCAGCTTGGGGACAGGGCGGTACGAGCAGTACTTC. The whole variable domain, remainder taken from reference TRBV7-2 and TRBJ2-7, is GAGVSQSPSNKVTEKGKDVELRCDPISGHTALYWYRQSLGQGLEFLIYFQGNSAPDKSGLPSDRFSAERTGGSVSTLTIQRTQQEDSAVYLCASSLGTGRYEQYFGPGTRLTVT.

The chain combines TRBV3-1 (or the pseudogene TRBV3-2) with TRBJ1-6, with D uncertain. V gave up 3 bases and J gave up 7 bases, with 10 bases separating them. The CDR3 length is 14 residues. Germline V CDR1 and CDR2: LGHDT, YNNKEL (reference sequence). CDR3 in amino acids: CASSQPGPNSPLHF. In nucleotides, the CDR3 is TGTGCCAGCAGCCAGCCAGGCCCAAATTCACCCCTCCACTTT.

As concerns this clone: The same CDR3 arises from other DNA sequences in this sample as well. V and J are TRBV6-5 and TRBJ2-1; D remains ambiguous. The CDR3 is 11 amino acids. V dropped 5 bases and J dropped 5 bases, with 4 bases sitting between them. Germline values: CDR1 MNHEY, CDR2 SVGAGI. In DNA form, the CDR3 reads TGTGCCAGCAGTCGTGACAATGAGCAGTTCTTC. This encodes CASSRDNEQFF.